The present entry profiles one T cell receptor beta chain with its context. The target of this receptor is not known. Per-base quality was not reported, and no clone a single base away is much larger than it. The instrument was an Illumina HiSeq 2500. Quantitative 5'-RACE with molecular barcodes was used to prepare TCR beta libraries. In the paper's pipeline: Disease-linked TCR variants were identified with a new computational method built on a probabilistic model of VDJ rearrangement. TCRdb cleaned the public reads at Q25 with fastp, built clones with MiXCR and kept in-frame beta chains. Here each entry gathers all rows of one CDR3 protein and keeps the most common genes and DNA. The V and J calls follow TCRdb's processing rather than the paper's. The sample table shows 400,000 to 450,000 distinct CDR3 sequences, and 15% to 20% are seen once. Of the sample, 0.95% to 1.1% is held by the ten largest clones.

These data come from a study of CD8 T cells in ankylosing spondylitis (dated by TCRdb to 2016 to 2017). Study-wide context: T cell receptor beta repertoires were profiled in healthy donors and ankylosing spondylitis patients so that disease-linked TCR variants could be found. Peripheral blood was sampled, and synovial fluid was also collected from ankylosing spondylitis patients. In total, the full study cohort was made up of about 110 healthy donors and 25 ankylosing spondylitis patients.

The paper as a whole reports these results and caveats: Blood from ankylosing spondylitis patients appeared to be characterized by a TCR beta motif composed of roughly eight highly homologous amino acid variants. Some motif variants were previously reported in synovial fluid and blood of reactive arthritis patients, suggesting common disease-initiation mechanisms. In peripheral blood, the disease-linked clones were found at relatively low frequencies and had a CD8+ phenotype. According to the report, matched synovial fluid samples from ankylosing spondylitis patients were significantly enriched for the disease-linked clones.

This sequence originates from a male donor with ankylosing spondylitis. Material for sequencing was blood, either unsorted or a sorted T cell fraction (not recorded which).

The CDR3 sequence is CSAGPGGANTEAFF. The DNA sequence reads TGCAGTGCTGGCCCCGGGGGCGCGAACACTGAAGCTTTCTTT. The chain couples TRBV20-1 to TRBJ1-1; the D region possibly corresponds to TRBD1 (6 bases align). The CDR3 spans 14 residues, from the cysteine through the phenylalanine. CDR3 DNA is the only sequence kept; it has 42 bases, read in frame from the first base. V is cut by 5 bases and J by 1 base, and the space between the germline ends is 14 bases. Looking up the germline V gene (reference sequence) yields CDR1 DFQATT and CDR2 SNEGSKA.